Detailed here is one TCR beta chain. The data belong to a study of T-cell reconstitution after alpha-beta-depleted transplantation in children. Preparation of the TCRbeta library was carried out with unique molecular identifiers. TCRdb independently ran MiXCR on the PCR reads; one entry per CDR3 protein. The table records some 240,000 distinct CDR3 sequences, 9.5% to 15% of them present only once. V was cut by 6 bases and J by 6 bases, with 18 bases left in between. CDR3 size: 15 residues. Germline CDR1 is MDHEN and CDR2 is SYDVKM. The receptor comes from a human donor who donated a stem cell graft to a child with acute lymphoblastic leukemia. The material sequenced was PBMCs from the stem cell graft donor, taken from the stem cell graft. V usage is TRBV28 and J usage is TRBJ1-5; D is undetermined. CDR3 DNA sequence: TGTGCCAGCAGCCAAGAGGTGGTGCTGGGTCAGCCCCAGCATTTT. It specifies CASSQEVVLGQPQHF.